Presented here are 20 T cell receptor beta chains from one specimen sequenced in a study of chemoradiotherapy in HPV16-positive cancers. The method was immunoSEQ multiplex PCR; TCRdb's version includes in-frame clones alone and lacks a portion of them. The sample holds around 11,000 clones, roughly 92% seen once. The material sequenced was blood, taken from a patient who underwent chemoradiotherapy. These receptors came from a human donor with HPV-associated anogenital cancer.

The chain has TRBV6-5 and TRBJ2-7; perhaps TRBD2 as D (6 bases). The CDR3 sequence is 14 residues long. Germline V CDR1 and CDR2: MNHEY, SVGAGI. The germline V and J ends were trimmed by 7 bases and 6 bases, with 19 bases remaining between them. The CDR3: CASKGTPTLREQYF. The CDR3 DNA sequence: TGTGCCAGCAAGGGGACTCCTACTTTGCGCGAGCAGTACTTC.

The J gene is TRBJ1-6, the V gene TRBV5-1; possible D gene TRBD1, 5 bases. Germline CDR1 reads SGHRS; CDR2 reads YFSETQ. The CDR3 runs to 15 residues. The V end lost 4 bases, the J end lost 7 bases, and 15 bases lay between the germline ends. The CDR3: CASSPIRDANSPLHF. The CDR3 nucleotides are TGCGCCAGCAGCCCCATCCGGGACGCGAATTCACCCCTCCACTTT.

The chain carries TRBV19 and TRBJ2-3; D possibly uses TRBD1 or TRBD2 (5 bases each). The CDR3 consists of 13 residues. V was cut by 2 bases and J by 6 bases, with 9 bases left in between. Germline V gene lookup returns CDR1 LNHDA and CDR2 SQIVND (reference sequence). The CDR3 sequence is CASSISRDDTQYF. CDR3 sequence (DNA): TGTGCCAGTAGTATAAGCAGGGACGATACGCAGTATTTT.

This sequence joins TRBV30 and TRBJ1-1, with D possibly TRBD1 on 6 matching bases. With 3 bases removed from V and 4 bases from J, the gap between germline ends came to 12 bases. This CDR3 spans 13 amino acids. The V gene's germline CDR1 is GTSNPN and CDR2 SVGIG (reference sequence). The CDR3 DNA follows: TGTGCCTGGAGGGAACAGGGTGGCACTGAAGCTTTCTTT. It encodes CAWREQGGTEAFF.

The CDR3 nucleotides read TGTGCCAGCAGTGAAGGCCAGGGTGGGTCACCCCTCCACTTT. Protein sequence: CASSEGQGGSPLHF. The chain combines TRBV6-1 with TRBJ1-6; TRBD1 might be the D (5 bases). This CDR3 spans 14 amino acids. The ends were cut back, 1 base at V and 10 bases at J, with 11 bases in the middle. Germline lookup yields CDR1 MNHNS and CDR2 SASEGT.

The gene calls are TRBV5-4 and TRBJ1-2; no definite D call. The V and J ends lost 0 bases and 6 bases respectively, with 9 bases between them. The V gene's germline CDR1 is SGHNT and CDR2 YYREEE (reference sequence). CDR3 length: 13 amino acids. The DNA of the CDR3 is TGTGCCAGCAGCTTGGCTGGAGTTAATGGCTACACCTTC. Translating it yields CASSLAGVNGYTF.

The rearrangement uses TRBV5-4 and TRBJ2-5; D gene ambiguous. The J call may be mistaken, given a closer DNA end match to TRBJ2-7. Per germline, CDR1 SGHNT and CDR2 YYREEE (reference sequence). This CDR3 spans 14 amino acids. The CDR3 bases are TGTGCCAGCAGCAGGGCATCTCGGATCGGCGAGCAGTACTTC. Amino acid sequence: CASSRASRIGEQYF.

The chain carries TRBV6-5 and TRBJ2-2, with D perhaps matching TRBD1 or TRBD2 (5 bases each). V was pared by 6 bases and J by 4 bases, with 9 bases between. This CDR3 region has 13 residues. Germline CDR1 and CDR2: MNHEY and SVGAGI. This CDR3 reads CASRERGTGELFF. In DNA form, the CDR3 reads TGTGCCAGCAGAGAGAGGGGCACCGGGGAGCTGTTTTTT.

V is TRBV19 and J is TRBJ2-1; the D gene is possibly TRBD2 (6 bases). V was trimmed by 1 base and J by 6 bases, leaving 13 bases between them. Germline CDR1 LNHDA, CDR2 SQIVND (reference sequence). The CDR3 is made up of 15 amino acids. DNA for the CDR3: TGTGCCAGTAGTATAGGGGGTGGAGGGGTCAATGAGCAGTTCTTC. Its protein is CASSIGGGGVNEQFF.

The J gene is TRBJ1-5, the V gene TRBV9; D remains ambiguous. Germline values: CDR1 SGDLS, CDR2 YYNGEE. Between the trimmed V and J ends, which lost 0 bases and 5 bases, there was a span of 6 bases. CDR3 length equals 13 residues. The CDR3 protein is CASSVAPHQPQHF. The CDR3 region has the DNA TGTGCCAGCAGCGTAGCTCCCCATCAGCCCCAGCATTTT.

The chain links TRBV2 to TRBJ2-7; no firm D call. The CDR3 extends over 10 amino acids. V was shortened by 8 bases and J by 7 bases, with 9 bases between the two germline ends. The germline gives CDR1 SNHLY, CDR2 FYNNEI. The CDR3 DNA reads TGTGCCAGCCGACTGGGGGAGCAGTACTTC. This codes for CASRLGEQYF.

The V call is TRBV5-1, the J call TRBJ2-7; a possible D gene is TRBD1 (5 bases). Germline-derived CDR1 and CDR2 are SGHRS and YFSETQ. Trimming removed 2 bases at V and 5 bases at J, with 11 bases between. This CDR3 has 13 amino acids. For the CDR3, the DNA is TGCGCCAGCAGCTTTACTGGGGCCCACGAGCAGTACTTC. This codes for CASSFTGAHEQYF.

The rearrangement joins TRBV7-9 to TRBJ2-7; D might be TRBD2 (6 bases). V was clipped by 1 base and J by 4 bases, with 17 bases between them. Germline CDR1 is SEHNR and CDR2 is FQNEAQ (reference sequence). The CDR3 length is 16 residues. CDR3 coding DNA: TGTGCCAGCAGCTTAGGCGGGGCGGCAGGTGGGTACGAGCAGTACTTC. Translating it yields CASSLGGAAGGYEQYF.

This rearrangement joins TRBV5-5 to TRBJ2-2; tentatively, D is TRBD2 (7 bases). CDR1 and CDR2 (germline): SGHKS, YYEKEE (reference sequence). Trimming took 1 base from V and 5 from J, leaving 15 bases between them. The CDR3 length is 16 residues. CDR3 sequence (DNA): TGTGCCAGCAGCTTGACGGGGGGCGAGTGGACCGGGGAGCTGTTTTTT. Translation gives CASSLTGGEWTGELFF.

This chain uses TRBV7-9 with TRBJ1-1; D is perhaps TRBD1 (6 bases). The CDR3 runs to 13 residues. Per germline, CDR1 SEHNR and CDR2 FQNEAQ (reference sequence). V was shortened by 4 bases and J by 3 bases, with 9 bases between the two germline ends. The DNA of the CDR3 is TGTGCCAGCAGCTCTCAGGGGTACACTGAAGCTTTCTTT. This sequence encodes CASSSQGYTEAFF.

The CDR3 DNA is TGTGCCAGCAGTTACGGGCCCGGGGGCGGCGAAAAACTGTTTTTT. Translation gives CASSYGPGGGEKLFF. This sequence joins TRBV6-5 and TRBJ1-4, with D maybe TRBD1 (6 bases). The length of the CDR3 is 15 residues. Trimming left V 2 bases short and J 8 bases short, with 15 bases between. The germline V gene encodes CDR1 MNHEY and CDR2 SVGAGI.

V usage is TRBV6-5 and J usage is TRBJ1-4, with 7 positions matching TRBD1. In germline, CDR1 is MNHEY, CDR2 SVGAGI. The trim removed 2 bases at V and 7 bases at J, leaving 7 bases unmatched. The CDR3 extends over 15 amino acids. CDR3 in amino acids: CASSYGDSAVEKLFF. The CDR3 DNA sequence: TGTGCCAGCAGTTACGGGGACAGCGCAGTTGAAAAACTGTTTTTT.

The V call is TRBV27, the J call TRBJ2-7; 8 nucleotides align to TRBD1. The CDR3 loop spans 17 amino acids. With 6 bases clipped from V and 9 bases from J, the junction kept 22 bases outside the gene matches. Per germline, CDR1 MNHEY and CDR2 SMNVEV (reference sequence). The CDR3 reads CASRGTGSYSILRGQYF. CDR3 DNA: TGTGCCAGCAGGGGGACAGGTTCTTACTCCATCCTACGAGGGCAGTACTTC.

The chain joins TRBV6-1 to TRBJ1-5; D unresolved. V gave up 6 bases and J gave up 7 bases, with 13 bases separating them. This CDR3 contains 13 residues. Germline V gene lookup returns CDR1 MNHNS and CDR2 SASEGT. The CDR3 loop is CASSPTDGQPQHF. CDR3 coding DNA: TGTGCCAGCAGCCCTACAGATGGACAGCCCCAGCATTTT.

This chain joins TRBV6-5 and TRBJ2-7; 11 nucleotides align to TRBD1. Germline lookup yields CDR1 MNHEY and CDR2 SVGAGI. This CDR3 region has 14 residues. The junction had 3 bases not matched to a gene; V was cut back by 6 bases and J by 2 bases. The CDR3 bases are TGTGCCAGCAGCCGGGGACAGGGGGCCTACGAGCAGTACTTC. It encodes CASSRGQGAYEQYF.